A selection of T cell receptor beta chains follows, all from one sample in a study of OX40 agonist ivuxolimab in advanced cancers. The data were produced by immunoSEQ multiplex PCR, yet TCRdb's version contains in-frame clones alone and is incomplete. Of tens of thousands of clones listed, approximately 83% were seen once; the top ten hold about 13%. The sample in question was CD4+ or CD8+ T cells sorted from blood, obtained in a trial of the OX40 agonist ivuxolimab. These receptors were taken from an adult with an advanced solid tumor such as melanoma, head and neck, liver or kidney cancer. Each CDR3 is given with its conserved first and last residue. The D gene is left open where the match is weak. For some rows the clone size is stated as once, few or many, or as a class when expanded; others skip it.

TRBJ2-7 | NA | NA | TRBV13 | CASSFRQIEQYF | TGTGCCAGCAGCTTCAGGCAAATCGAGCAGTACTTC
TRBJ2-3 | once | NA | TRBV20-1 | CSARKGDTQYF | TGCAGTGCTAGGAAGGGTGATACGCAGTATTTT
TRBJ2-1 | NA | NA | TRBV6-5 | CASSPDNYNEQFF | TGTGCCAGCAGTCCTGACAACTACAATGAGCAGTTCTTC
TRBJ2-1 | NA | NA | TRBV7-8 | CASSYGTGTYNEQFF | TGTGCCAGCAGCTATGGGACTGGAACATACAATGAGCAGTTCTTC
TRBJ1-5 | few | TRBD1 | TRBV18 | CASSRQGANQPQHF | TGTGCCAGCTCTAGACAGGGGGCGAATCAGCCCCAGCATTTT
TRBJ1-2 | NA | NA | TRBV27 | CASSLRGENGYTF | TGTGCCAGCAGTTTGAGGGGGGAGAATGGCTACACCTTC
TRBJ2-7 | once | NA | TRBV4-1 | CASSQDSGFYEQYF | TGCGCCAGCAGCCAAGATTCCGGATTCTACGAGCAGTACTTC
TRBJ2-7 | NA | TRBD2 | TRBV7-3 | CASSFGAGLKSFKQYF | TGTGCCAGCAGCTTCGGAGCGGGACTAAAGTCCTTCAAGCAGTACTTC
TRBJ2-7 | NA | TRBD2 | TRBV6-5 | CASRTTGTSGYEQYF | TGTGCCAGCAGGACAACCGGGACTAGCGGCTACGAGCAGTACTTC
TRBJ2-7 | NA | NA | TRBV29-1 | CSVVVISYEQYF | TGCAGCGTTGTCGTAATCTCCTACGAGCAGTACTTC
TRBJ2-5 | NA | TRBD1 | TRBV5-1 | CASSHTGGRETQYF | TGCGCCAGCAGCCATACAGGGGGACGGGAGACCCAGTACTTC
TRBJ2-1 | NA | NA | TRBV7-2 | CASSLRGHWTSSYNEQFF | TGTGCCAGCAGCTTACGGGGGCACTGGACCAGCTCCTACAATGAGCAGTTCTTC
TRBJ2-5 | NA | NA | TRBV5-1 | CASRSWEETQYF | TGCGCCAGCAGGTCCTGGGAAGAGACCCAGTACTTC
TRBJ1-5 | NA | TRBD1 | TRBV7-2 | CASSPQGAGFGQPQHF | TGTGCCAGCAGCCCTCAGGGGGCTGGGTTTGGTCAGCCCCAGCATTTT
TRBJ1-5 | once | TRBD1 | TRBV19 | CASTLYLGQVNQPQHF | TGTGCCAGTACCTTGTATCTGGGACAGGTAAATCAGCCCCAGCATTTT
TRBJ2-1 | once | NA | TRBV5-1 | CASSGGISYNEQFF | TGCGCCAGCAGCGGCGGGATCTCCTACAATGAGCAGTTCTTC
TRBJ2-5 | NA | NA | TRBV4-1 | CASSQGTQRETQYF | TGCGCCAGCAGCCAGGGGACTCAGCGGGAGACCCAGTACTTC
TRBJ2-2 | NA | NA | TRBV27 | CASSRLETAMNTGELFF | TGTGCCAGCAGCCGCTTGGAGACAGCGATGAACACCGGGGAGCTGTTTTTT
TRBJ1-2 | NA | NA | TRBV9 | CASSVGLGVGYTF | TGTGCCAGCAGCGTAGGGCTGGGGGTTGGCTACACCTTC
TRBJ2-7 | few | NA | TRBV7-3 | CASSSEFGDEQYF | TGTGCCAGCAGCTCGGAGTTTGGGGACGAGCAGTACTTC
TRBJ2-1 | NA | TRBD2 | TRBV28 | CASRAGPTYNEQFF | TGTGCCAGCAGAGCGGGACCCACCTACAATGAGCAGTTCTTC
TRBJ2-7 | NA | NA | TRBV7-9 | CASSLSSPLEQYF | TGTGCCAGCAGCTTGTCTAGCCCCCTAGAGCAGTACTTC
TRBJ1-1 | few | TRBD1 | TRBV4-1 | CASSPDPTGSTEAFF | TGCGCCAGCAGCCCCGATCCGACAGGGAGCACTGAAGCTTTCTTT
TRBJ2-2 | NA | NA | TRBV11-2 | CASSLAWGKRVTGELFF | TGTGCCAGCAGCTTAGCTTGGGGGAAGCGGGTCACCGGGGAGCTGTTTTTT
TRBJ2-6 | NA | TRBD1 | TRBV11-2 | CASSLHLQGTGANVLTF | TGTGCCAGCAGCTTACACTTACAGGGGACTGGGGCCAACGTCCTGACTTTC
TRBJ2-7 | NA | TRBD1 | TRBV18 | CASSPGTGGYEQYF | TGTGCCAGCTCCCCCGGGACAGGGGGCTACGAGCAGTACTTC
TRBJ1-1 | NA | NA | TRBV29-1 | CSVGDRPGNTEAFF | TGCAGCGTTGGCGATCGTCCCGGGAACACTGAAGCTTTCTTT
TRBJ2-7 | NA | NA | TRBV18 | CASSRGSYEQYF | TGTGCCAGCTCACGGGGATCCTACGAGCAGTACTTC
TRBJ2-7 | NA | TRBD1 | TRBV18 | CASSPRDSYYEQYF | TGTGCCAGCTCACCCCGGGACAGTTACTACGAGCAGTACTTC
TRBJ1-2 | NA | NA | TRBV13 | CASSLYDRPSGGYTF | TGTGCCAGCAGCTTATATGACAGGCCTTCAGGTGGCTACACCTTC